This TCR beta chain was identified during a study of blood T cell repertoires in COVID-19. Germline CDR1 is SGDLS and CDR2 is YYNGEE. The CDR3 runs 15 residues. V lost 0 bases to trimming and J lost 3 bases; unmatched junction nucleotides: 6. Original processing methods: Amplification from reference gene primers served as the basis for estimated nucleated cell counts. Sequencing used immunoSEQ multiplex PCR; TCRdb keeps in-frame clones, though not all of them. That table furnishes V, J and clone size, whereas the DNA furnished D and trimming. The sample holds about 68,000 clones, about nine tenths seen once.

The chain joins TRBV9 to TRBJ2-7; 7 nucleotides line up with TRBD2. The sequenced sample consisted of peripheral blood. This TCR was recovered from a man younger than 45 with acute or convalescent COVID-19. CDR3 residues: CASSVDPSGVYEQYF. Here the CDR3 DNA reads TGTGCCAGCAGCGTAGATCCTAGCGGAGTCTACGAGCAGTACTTC. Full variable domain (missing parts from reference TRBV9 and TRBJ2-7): DSGVTQTPKHLITATGQRVTLRCSPRSGDLSVYWYQQSLDQGLQFLIQYYNGEERAKGNILERFSAQQFPDLHSELNLSSLELGDSALYFCASSVDPSGVYEQYFGPGTRLTVT.